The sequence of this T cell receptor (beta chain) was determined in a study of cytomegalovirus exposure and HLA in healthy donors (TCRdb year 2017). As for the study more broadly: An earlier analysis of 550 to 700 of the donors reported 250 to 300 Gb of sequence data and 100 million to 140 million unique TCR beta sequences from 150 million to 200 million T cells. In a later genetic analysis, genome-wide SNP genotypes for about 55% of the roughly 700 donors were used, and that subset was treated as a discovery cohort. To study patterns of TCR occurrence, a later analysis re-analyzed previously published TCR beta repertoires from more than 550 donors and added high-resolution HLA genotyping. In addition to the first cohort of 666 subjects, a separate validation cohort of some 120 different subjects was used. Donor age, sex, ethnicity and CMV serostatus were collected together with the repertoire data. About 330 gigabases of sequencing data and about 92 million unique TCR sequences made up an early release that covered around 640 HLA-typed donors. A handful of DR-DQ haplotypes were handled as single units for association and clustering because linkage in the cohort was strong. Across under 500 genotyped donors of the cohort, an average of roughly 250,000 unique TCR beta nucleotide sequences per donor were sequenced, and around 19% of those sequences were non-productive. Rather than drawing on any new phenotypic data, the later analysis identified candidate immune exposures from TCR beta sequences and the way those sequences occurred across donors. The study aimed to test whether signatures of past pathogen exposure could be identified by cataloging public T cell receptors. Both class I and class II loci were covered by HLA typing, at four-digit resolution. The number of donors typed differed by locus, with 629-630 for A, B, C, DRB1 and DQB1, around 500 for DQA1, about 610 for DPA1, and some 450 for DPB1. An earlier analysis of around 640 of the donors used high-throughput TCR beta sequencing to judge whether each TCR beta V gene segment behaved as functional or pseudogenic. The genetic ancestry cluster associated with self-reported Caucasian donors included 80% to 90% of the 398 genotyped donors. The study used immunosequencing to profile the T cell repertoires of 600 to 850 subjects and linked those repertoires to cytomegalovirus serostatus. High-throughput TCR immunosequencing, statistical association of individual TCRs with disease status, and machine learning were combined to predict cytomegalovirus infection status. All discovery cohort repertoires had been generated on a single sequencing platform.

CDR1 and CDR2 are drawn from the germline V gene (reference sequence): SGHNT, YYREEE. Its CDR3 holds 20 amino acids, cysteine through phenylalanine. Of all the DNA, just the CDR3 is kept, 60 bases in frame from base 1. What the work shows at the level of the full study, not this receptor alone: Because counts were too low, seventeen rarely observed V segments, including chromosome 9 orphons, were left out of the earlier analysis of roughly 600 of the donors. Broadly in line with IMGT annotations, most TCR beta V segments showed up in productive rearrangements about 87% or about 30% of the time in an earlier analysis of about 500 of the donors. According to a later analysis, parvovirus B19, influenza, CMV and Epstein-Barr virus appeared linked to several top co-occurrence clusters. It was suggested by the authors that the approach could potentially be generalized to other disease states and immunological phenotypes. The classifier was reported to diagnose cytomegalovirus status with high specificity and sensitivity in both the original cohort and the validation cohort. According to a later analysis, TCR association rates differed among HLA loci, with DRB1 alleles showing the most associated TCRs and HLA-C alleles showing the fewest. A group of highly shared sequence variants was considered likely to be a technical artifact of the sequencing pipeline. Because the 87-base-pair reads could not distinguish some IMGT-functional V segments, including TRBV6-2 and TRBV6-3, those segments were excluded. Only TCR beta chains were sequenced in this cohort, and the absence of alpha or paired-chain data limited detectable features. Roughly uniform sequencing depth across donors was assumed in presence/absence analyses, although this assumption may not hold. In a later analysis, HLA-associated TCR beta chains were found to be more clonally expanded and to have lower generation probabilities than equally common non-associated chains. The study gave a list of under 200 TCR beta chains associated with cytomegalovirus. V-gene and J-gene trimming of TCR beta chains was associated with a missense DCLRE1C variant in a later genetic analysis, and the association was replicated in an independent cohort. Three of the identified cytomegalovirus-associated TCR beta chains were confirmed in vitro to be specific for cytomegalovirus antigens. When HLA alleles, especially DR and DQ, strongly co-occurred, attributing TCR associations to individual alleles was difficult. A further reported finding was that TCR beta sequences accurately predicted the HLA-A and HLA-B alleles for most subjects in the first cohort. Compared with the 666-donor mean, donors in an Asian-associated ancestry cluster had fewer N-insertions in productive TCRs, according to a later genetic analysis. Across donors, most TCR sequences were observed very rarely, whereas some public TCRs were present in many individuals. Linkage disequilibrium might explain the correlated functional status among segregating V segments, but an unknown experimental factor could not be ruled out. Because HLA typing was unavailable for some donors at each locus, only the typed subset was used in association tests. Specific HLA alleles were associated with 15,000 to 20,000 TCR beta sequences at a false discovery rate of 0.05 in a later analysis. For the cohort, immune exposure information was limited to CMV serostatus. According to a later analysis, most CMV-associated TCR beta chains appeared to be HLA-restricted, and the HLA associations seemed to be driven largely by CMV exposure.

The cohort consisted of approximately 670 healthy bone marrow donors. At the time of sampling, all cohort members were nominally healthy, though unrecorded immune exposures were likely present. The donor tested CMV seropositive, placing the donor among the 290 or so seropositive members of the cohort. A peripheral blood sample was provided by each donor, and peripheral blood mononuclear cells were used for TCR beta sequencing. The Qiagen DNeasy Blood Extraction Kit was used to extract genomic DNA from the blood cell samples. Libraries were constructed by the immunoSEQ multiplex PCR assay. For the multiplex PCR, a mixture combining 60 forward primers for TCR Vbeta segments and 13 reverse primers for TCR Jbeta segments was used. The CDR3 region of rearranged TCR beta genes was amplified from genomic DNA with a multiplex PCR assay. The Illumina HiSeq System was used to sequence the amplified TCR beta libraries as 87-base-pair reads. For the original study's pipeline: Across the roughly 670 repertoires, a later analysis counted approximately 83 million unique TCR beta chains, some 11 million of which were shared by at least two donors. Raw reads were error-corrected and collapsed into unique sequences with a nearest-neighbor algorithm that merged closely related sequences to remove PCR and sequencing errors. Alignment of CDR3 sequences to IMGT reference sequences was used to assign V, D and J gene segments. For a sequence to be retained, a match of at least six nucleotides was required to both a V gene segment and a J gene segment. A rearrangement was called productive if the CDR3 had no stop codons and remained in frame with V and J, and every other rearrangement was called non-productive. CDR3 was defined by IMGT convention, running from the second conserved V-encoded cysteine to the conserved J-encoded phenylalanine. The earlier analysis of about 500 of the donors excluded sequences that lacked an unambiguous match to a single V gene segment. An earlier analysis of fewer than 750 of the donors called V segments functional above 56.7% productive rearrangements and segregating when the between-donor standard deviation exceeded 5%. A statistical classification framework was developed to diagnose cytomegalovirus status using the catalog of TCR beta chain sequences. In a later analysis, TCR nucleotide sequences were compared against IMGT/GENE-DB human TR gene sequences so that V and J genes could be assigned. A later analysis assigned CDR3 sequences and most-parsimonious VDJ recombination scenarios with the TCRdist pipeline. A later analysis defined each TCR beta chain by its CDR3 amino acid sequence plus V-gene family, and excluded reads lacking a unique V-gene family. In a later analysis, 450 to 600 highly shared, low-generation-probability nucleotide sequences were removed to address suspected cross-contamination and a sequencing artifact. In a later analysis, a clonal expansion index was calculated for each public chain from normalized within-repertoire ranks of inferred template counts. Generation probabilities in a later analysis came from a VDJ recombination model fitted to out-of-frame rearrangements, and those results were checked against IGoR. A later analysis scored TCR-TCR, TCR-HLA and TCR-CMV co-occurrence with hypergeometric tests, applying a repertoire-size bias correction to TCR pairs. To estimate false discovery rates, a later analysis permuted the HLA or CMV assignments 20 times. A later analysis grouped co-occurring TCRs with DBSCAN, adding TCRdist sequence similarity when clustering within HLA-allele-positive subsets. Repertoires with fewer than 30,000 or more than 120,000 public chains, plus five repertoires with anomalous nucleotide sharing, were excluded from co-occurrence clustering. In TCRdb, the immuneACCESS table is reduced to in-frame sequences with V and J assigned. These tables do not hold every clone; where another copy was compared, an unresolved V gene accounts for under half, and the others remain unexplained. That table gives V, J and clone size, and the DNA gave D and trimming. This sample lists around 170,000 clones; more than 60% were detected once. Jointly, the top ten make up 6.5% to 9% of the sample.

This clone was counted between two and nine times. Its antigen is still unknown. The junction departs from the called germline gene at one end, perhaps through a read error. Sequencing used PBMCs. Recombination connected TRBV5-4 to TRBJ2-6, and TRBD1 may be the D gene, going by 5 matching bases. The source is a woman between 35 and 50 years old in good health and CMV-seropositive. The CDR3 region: CASSLVALASYFSGANGLTF. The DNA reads TGTGCCAGCAGCTTGGTAGCTCTGGCCTCTTACTTCTCTGGGGCCAACGGCCTGACTTTC.